This TCR beta chain is drawn from a study of T cell changes during pregnancy in multiple sclerosis. Measured with immunoSEQ multiplex PCR; TCRdb has only the in-frame clones, and not every one. Of some 93,000 clones in the sample, approximately 92% were seen once. This CDR3 spans 14 amino acids. Per the germline V gene, CDR1 is SGHRS and CDR2 is YFSETQ. Trimming removed 4 bases from V and 3 bases from J; junction bases left unmatched: 1. The gene calls are TRBV5-1 and TRBJ2-6, with 7 bases fitting TRBD2. Sequencing was performed on peripheral blood, taken after pregnancy. The source is a female donor with multiple sclerosis, enrolled in a pregnancy study. The DNA for the CDR3 is TGCGCCAGCAGCGGGGGGGGTGGGGCCAACGTCCTGACTTTC. It translates to CASSGGGGANVLTF. The whole variable domain, filled in from reference TRBV5-1 and TRBJ2-6, reads KAGVTQTPRYLIKTRGQQVTLSCSPISGHRSVSWYQQTPGQGLQFLFEYFSETQRNKGNFPGRFSGRQFSNSRSEMNVSTLELGDSALYLCASSGGGGANVLTFGAGSRLTVL.